The text below deals with one TCR beta chain. The CDR3 spans 15 residues. These data are taken from a study of OX40 agonist ivuxolimab in advanced cancers. The table came from immunoSEQ multiplex PCR; TCRdb's copy has only in-frame clones and leaves some out. The table shows under 80,000 clones, with about 90% occurring only once. The material was CD4+ or CD8+ T cells sorted from blood, obtained in a trial of the OX40 agonist ivuxolimab. The V call is TRBV12-1, the J call TRBJ2-7; the table gives TRBD2 as D, unverified against the DNA. TRBV12-1 is termed a pseudogene. This clonotype was sampled from an adult with an advanced solid tumor such as melanoma, head and neck, liver or kidney cancer. The CDR3 DNA follows: TGTGCCAGCAGCTTCCGGACTAGCGGACCCTACGAGCAGTACTTC. Amino acid sequence: CASSFRTSGPYEQYF.